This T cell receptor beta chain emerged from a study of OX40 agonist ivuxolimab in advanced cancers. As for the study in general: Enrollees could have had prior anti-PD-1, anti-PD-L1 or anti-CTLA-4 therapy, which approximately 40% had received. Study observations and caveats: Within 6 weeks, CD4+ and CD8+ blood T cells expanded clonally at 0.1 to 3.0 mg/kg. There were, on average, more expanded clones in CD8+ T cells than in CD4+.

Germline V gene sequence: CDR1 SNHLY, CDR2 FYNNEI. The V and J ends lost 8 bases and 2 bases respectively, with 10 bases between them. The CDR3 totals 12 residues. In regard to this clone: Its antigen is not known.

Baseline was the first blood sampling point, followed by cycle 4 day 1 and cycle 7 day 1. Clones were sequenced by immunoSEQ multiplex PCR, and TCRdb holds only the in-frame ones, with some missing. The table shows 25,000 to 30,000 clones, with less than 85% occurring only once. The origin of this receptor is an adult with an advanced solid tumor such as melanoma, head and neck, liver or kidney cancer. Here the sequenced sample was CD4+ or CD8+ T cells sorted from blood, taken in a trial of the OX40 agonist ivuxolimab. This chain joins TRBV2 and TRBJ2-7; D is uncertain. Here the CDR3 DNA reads TGTGCCAGCGGCCTGGACGCCTACGAGCAGTACTTC. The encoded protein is CASGLDAYEQYF.